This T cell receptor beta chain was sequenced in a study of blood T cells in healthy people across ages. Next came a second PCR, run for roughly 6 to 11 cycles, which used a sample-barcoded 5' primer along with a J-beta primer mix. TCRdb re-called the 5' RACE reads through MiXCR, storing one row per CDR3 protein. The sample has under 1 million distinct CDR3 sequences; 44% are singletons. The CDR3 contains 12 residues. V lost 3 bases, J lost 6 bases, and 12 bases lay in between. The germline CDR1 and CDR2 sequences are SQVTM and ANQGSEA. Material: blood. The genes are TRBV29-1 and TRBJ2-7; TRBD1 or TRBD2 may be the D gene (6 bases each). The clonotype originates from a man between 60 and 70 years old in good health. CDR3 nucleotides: TGCAGCGTTGACCAATCGGGGGCCGAGCAGTACTTC. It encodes CSVDQSGAEQYF.